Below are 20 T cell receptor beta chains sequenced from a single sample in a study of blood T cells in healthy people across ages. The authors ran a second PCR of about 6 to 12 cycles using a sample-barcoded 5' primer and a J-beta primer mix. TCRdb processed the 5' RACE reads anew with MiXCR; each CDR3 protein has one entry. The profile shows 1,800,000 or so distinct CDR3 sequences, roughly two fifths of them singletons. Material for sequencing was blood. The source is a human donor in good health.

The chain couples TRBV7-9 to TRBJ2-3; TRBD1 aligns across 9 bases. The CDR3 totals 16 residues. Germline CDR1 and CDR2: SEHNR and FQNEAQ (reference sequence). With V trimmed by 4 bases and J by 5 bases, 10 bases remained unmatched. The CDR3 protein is CASSSFRDRVVDTQYF. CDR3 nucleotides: TGTGCCAGCAGCTCATTCCGGGACAGGGTCGTAGATACGCAGTATTTT.

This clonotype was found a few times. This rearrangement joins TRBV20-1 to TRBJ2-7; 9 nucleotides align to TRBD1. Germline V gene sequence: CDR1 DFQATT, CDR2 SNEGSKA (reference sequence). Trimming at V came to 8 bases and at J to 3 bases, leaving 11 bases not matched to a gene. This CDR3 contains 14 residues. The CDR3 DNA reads TGCAGTACCCCATCGGGACAGGGATTCTACGAGCAGTACTTC. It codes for CSTPSGQGFYEQYF.

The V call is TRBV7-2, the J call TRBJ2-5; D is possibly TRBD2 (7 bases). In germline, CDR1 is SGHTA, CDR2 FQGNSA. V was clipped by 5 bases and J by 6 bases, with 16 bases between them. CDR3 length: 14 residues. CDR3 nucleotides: TGTGCCAGCAGCAGGGGGGGCCTCACCCAGACCCAGTACTTC. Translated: CASSRGGLTQTQYF.

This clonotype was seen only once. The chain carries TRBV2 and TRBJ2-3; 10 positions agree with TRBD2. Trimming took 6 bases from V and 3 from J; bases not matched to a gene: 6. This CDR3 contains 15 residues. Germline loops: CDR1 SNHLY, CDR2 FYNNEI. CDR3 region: CASRVLAGRTDTQYF. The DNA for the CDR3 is TGTGCCAGCAGGGTACTAGCGGGGAGGACAGATACGCAGTATTTT.

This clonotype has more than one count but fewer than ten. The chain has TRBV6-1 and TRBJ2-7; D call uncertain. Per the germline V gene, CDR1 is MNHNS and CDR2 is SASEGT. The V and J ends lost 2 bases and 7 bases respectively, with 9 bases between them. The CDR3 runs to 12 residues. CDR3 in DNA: TGTGCCAGCAGTGAAAGAATCCAAGAGCAGTACTTC. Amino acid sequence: CASSERIQEQYF.

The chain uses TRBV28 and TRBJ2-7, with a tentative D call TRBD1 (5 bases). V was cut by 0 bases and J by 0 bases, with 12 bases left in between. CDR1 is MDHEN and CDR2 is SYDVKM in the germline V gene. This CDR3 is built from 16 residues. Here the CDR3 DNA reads TGTGCCAGCAGTTTATGGGCAGGGCTTGCCTCCTACGAGCAGTACTTC. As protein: CASSLWAGLASYEQYF.

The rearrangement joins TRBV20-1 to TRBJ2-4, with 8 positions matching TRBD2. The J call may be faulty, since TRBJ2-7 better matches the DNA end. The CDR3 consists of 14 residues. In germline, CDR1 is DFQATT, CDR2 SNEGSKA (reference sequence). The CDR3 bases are TGCAGTGCCCGGGAGAATAGCGGGGTTTACGAGCAGTACTTC. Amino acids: CSARENSGVYEQYF.

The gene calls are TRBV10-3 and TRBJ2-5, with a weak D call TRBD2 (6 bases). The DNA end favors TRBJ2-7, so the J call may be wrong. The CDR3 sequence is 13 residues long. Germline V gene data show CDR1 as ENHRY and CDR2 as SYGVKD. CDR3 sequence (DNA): TGTGCCATCAGTGGAGGGACTGACTACGAGCAGTACTTC. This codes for CAISGGTDYEQYF.

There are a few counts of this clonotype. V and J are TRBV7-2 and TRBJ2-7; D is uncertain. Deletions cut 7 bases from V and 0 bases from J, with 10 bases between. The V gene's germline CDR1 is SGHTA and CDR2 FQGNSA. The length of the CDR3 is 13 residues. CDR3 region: CASTRLNSYEQYF. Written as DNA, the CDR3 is TGTGCCAGCACACGTCTTAACTCCTACGAGCAGTACTTC. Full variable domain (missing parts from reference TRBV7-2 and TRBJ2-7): GAGVSQSPSNKVTEKGKDVELRCDPISGHTALYWYRQSLGQGLEFLIYFQGNSAPDKSGLPSDRFSAERTGGSVSTLTIQRTQQEDSAVYLCASTRLNSYEQYFGPGTRLTVT.

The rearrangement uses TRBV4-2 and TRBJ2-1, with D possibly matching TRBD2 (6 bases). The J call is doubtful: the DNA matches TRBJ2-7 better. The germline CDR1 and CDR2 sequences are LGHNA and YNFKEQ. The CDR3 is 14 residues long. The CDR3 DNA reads TGTGCCAGCAGCCCGGCGGGGACCTACAATGAGCAGTACTTC. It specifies CASSPAGTYNEQYF.

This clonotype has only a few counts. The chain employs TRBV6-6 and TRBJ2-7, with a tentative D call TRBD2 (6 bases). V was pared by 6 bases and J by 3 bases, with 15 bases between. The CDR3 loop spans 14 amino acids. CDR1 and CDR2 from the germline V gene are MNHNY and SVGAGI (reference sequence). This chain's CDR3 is CASSLSGLNYEQYF. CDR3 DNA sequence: TGTGCCAGCAGCCTGTCGGGACTTAACTACGAGCAGTACTTC.

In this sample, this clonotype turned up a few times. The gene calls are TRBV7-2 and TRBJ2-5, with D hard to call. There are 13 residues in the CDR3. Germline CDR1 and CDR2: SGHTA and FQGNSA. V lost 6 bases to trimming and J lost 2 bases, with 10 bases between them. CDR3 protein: CASRLVQQETQYF. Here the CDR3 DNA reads TGTGCCAGCAGACTTGTACAGCAAGAGACCCAGTACTTC.

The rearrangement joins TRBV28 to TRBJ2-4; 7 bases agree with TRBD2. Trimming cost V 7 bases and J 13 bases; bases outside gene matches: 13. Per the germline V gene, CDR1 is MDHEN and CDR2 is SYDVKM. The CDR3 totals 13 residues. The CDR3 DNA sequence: TGTGCCAGCACCTTTAATTCGGGGGGTGAGCAGTACTTC. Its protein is CASTFNSGGEQYF.

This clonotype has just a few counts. The CDR3 sequence is CASTRTQSSYNEQFF. CDR3 DNA sequence: TGTGCCAGCACCCGGACACAGAGCTCCTACAATGAGCAGTTCTTC. The genes are TRBV5-6 and TRBJ2-1; D perhaps matches TRBD1 (5 bases). V dropped 6 bases and J dropped 0 bases, with 13 bases sitting between them. Germline values: CDR1 SGHDT, CDR2 YYEEEE. This CDR3 is built from 15 residues.

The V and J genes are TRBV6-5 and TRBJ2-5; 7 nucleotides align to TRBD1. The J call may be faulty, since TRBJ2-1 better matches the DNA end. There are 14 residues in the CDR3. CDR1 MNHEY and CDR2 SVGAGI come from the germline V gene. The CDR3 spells CASRQGIAQETQFF. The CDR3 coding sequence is TGTGCCAGCAGACAGGGGATAGCACAAGAGACCCAGTTCTTC.

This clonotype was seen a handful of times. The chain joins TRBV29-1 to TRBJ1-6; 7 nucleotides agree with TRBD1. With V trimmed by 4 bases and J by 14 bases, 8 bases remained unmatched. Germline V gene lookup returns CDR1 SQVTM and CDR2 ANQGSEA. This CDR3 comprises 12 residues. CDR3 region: CSVAGGEGTLHF. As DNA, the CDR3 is TGCAGCGTTGCAGGGGGAGAAGGGACCCTCCACTTT.

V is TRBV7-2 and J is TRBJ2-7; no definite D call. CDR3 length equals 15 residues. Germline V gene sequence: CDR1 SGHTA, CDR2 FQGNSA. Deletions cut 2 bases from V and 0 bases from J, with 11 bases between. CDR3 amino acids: CASSLKKKSSYEQYF. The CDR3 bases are TGTGCCAGCAGCTTAAAAAAGAAGAGCTCCTACGAGCAGTACTTC.

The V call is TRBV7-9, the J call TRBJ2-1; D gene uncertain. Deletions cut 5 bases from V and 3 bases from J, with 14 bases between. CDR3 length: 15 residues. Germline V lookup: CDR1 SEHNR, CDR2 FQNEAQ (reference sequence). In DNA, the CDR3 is TGTGCCAGCAGCCCCCGGGCAGGAAACTACAATGAGCAGTTCTTC. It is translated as CASSPRAGNYNEQFF.

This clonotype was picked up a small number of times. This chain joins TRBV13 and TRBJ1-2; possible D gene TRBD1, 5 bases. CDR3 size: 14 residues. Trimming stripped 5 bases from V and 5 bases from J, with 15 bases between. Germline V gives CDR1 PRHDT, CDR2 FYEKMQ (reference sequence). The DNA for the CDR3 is TGTGCCAGCAGCCCCGGTCGGGGGATTTATGGCTACACCTTC. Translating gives CASSPGRGIYGYTF.

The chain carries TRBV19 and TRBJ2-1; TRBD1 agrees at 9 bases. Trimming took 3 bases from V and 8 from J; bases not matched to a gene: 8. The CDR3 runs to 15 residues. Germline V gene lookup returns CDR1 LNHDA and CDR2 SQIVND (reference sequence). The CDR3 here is CASSILGQGSDEQFF. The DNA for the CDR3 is TGTGCCAGTAGTATCCTAGGACAGGGGTCCGATGAGCAGTTCTTC.